Following are 13 T cell receptor beta chains from one sample sequenced in a study of T cell responses to AZD1222 COVID-19 vaccine (dated by TCRdb to about 2021). Preparation of the library involved the immunoSEQ multiplex PCR assay. What TCRdb holds here is the immuneACCESS table cut down to in-frame rearrangements. Part of the clones is not present; checked against another copy, under half of the missing clones reflect an unresolved V gene, and the others are unexplained. Within this sample are about 160,000 clones, with about 95% of them counted one time only. Of the sample, over 0.95% is held by the ten largest clones. What the time point label conveys for this sample: baseline before first vaccination. Sequenced here: peripheral blood, sampled on day 0 of AZD1222 vaccination. These receptors all come from an adult in good health.

The chain uses TRBV9 and TRBJ1-6; D not certain. This CDR3 has 16 residues. Per the germline V gene, CDR1 is SGDLS and CDR2 is YYNGEE. Trimming removed 1 base at V and 7 bases at J, with 15 bases between. CDR3 sequence reads: CASSVTLASGNSPLHF. Here the CDR3 DNA reads TGTGCCAGCAGCGTAACTCTAGCGTCGGGGAATTCACCCCTCCACTTT.

V and J are TRBV12-3 or TRBV12-4 and TRBJ1-1, with no clear D. The CDR3 runs 13 residues. V was cut by 3 bases and J by 4 bases, with 9 bases left in between. CDR3 coding DNA: TGTGCCAGCAGTTTGGCAGCGGGCACTGAAGCTTTCTTT. It encodes CASSLAAGTEAFF.

The chain carries TRBV19 and TRBJ1-4; D is uncertain. Germline lookup yields CDR1 LNHDA and CDR2 SQIVND (reference sequence). The V gene lost 6 bases and the J gene lost 0 bases, with 5 bases spanning the gap. The CDR3 extends over 13 amino acids. The CDR3 loop reads CASSPPTNEKLFF. As DNA, the CDR3 is TGTGCCAGTAGCCCTCCAACTAATGAAAAACTGTTTTTT.

The chain uses TRBV9 and TRBJ2-2, with TRBD2 matching over 8 bases. The CDR3 spans 16 residues. CDR1 is SGDLS, CDR2 YYNGEE, per germline. Trimming at V came to 1 base and at J to 1 base, leaving 3 bases not matched to a gene. The CDR3 DNA follows: TGTGCCAGCAGCGTACAAGCGGGAGAGAACACCGGGGAGCTGTTTTTT. Amino acid sequence: CASSVQAGENTGELFF.

The J gene is TRBJ1-2, the V gene TRBV5-6; tentative D call: TRBD1 (5 bases). There are 13 residues in the CDR3. Germline loops: CDR1 SGHDT, CDR2 YYEEEE. Trimming removed 1 base at V and 3 bases at J, with 7 bases between. CDR3 in DNA: TGTGCCAGCAGCTTGAGCAGGGACTATGGCTACACCTTC. Its protein is CASSLSRDYGYTF.

CDR3 in DNA: TGCGCCAGCAGCTTACAGGGCTATGGCTACACCTTC. It encodes CASSLQGYGYTF. The V call is TRBV5-1, the J call TRBJ1-2; D may be TRBD1 (6 bases). Germline V gene lookup returns CDR1 SGHRS and CDR2 YFSETQ. V lost 2 bases and J 4 bases, leaving 6 bases between the germline ends. This CDR3 contains 12 residues.

This clone was observed once. The chain links TRBV19 to TRBJ1-2; the D gene is possibly TRBD1 (6 bases). V was shortened by 6 bases and J by 6 bases, with 23 bases between the two germline ends. CDR1 LNHDA and CDR2 SQIVND come from the germline V gene (reference sequence). This CDR3 region has 16 residues. This CDR3 reads CASRGLDGGEADGYTF. CDR3 DNA sequence: TGTGCCAGTAGGGGACTTGATGGGGGCGAAGCCGATGGCTACACCTTC.

This clone was counted a single time. V and J are TRBV4-3 and TRBJ2-3; TRBD2 matches 13 bases. This CDR3 spans 18 amino acids. Trimming at V came to 1 base and at J to 6 bases, leaving 10 bases not matched to a gene. CDR1 is LGHNA, CDR2 YSLEER, per germline. The CDR3 loop is CASSQVLRTSGRSDTQYF. The CDR3 bases are TGCGCCAGCAGCCAAGTGTTGAGGACTAGCGGGAGATCGGATACGCAGTATTTT.

This chain's CDR3 is CASSLPGTGRITPEAFF. The CDR3 nucleotides read TGTGCCAGCAGCTTACCCGGGACAGGGAGAATAACCCCTGAAGCTTTCTTT. This chain connects TRBV11-3 to TRBJ1-1, with 9 bases aligning to TRBD1. CDR3 size: 17 residues. The V segment lost 2 bases and the J segment 6 bases; nucleotides outside the gene matches: 13. Looked up from germline, CDR1 is SGHNT and CDR2 is YENEEA.

This chain connects TRBV2 to TRBJ2-3, with 7 bases lining up with TRBD2. Trimming at V came to 6 bases and at J to 1 base, leaving 13 bases not matched to a gene. Germline V gene sequence: CDR1 SNHLY, CDR2 FYNNEI. The CDR3 spans 17 residues. In DNA, the CDR3 is TGTGCCAGCAGCCCCCCAGTTGGGCTAGCGGGCACAGATACGCAGTATTTT. Translation: CASSPPVGLAGTDTQYF.

This chain uses TRBV11-2 with TRBJ1-2; 9 bases map to TRBD1. The J segment lost 4 bases and the V segment lost 3 bases, leaving 12 bases of the junction unmatched. The CDR3 sequence is 17 residues long. From germline, CDR1 is SGHAT and CDR2 FQNNGV. The DNA of the CDR3 is TGTGCCAGCAGCTTGATAGTAAAGAAGGGACAGGGCTATGGCTACACCTTC. Its translation: CASSLIVKKGQGYGYTF. The full variable domain, with the rest looked up from reference TRBV11-2 and TRBJ1-2, is EAGVAQSPRYKIIEKRQSVAFWCNPISGHATLYWYQQILGQGPKLLIQFQNNGVVDDSQLPKDRFSAERLKGVDSTLKIQPAKLEDSAVYLCASSLIVKKGQGYGYTFGSGTRLTVV.

In nucleotides, the CDR3 is TGTGCCACCAGTGATCCCGGCAGCCAAGAGACCCAGTACTTC. Encoded protein: CATSDPGSQETQYF. This chain connects TRBV24-1 to TRBJ2-5; D ambiguous. V was cut by 3 bases and J by 1 base, with 8 bases left in between. The CDR3 covers 14 residues. Germline-derived CDR1 and CDR2 are KGHDR and SFDVKD.

The genes are TRBV4-2 and TRBJ1-5; no definite D call. The V end was cut by 5 bases, the J end by 0 bases, with 14 bases between. Germline lookup yields CDR1 LGHNA and CDR2 YNFKEQ. This CDR3 region has 16 residues. The CDR3: CASSTISPYSNQPQHF. The CDR3, as DNA: TGTGCCAGCAGCACAATCTCACCGTATAGCAATCAGCCCCAGCATTTT.